Given below is one T cell receptor (beta chain) in context. This clone was observed a single time. The target of this receptor is not known. One base away there is no much larger clone; base qualities are not given. Reading the germline V gene gives CDR1 SGHRS and CDR2 YFSETQ. Measured from the cysteine to the phenylalanine, the CDR3 is 14 residues long. The read is trimmed to its CDR3 DNA, 42 bases read in frame from base 1. For this chain, trimming is 3 bases at the V end and 4 bases at the J end, and the number of junction bases without a gene match is 0. The data derive from a study of blood T cell repertoires in COVID-19 (dated by TCRdb to 2020 to 2022). About the full investigation: Samples covering the acute and convalescent phases of COVID-19 were provided by collaborators in the United States, Italy and Spain. HLA class I and class II types, where available, came from metadata supplied by the sample provider rather than from assay-based typing. The material from the prospective study consisted of cDNA or gDNA derived from T cells, B-cell-depleted T cells, or PBMCs. The repertoires were released in a freely available public database intended as a resource for research on the immune response to SARS-CoV-2. The samples were drawn from two sources: the first 160 participants of the ongoing ImmuneRACE study, and some 1,300 subjects contributed by 6 global collaborators. Deeply sampled blood TCRbeta repertoires from subjects exposed to, actively infected with, or recovered from COVID-19 were included in the dataset. A de-identified subject ID, COVID-19 status, age in years and sex were almost always included in the sample metadata. Results the study describes overall, beyond this receptor: How much clinical and demographic metadata was included differed by source and by participant, and the metadata was provided uncurated.

The collaborating institutions used their own protocols to collect whole blood in K2EDTA tubes. Collaborator samples were shipped for TCRbeta analysis as frozen whole blood, isolated PBMCs, or DNA extracted from either sample type. TCRbeta CDR3 regions were amplified from genomic DNA by means of the immunoSEQ Assay, a bias-controlled multiplex PCR. The authors' analysis ran thus. Within the assay, amplification of reference gene primers was used to estimate how many nucleated cells each sample contained. To quantify the absolute abundance of each unique TCRbeta CDR3 rearrangement, sequence reads were collapsed and filtered. For each sample, productive Simpson clonality was calculated by taking the square root of Simpson's diversity index across productive rearrangements. TCRdb took over this immuneACCESS table, retaining in-frame rearrangements with V and J assigned. Such tables are incomplete; in checked studies, under half of the missing clones stem from an unresolved V gene, and the remainder is unexplained. V, J and clone size reflect that table, while D and trimming were determined from the DNA. The sample table records 200,000 to 300,000 clones; 80% to 90% of these occur just once. About 4% of the sample comes from the top ten.

The sample comprised peripheral blood. This receptor was obtained from a woman in her thirties or forties with acute or convalescent COVID-19. In this chain, TRBV5-1 is recombined with TRBJ2-1; TRBD2 matches 11 bases in the middle. The CDR3 protein sequence reads: CASSSSGGYNEQFF. Read as DNA, the sequence is TGCGCCAGCAGCTCTAGCGGGGGGTACAATGAGCAGTTCTTC.